This TCR beta chain came from a study of blood T cell repertoires in COVID-19. Study overall: Samples representing acute and convalescent COVID-19 were sourced from the United States, Italy and Spain. Nucleic acid was either cDNA or gDNA, and it came from T cells, B-cell-depleted T cells, or PBMCs.

CDR3 length: 14 residues. The V end was cut by 5 bases, the J end by 2 bases, with 12 bases between. Germline V gene data show CDR1 as SGHAT and CDR2 as FQNNGV. This clone was seen just once. In the authors' methods: Estimates of nucleated cell counts were drawn from the amplification of reference gene primers. Sequenced by immunoSEQ multiplex PCR; TCRdb stores in-frame clones only, minus some. V, J and clone size were drawn from that table, and D and trimming were deduced from the DNA. The sample has roughly 38,000 clones, 90% seen once; the top ten hold 12%. The clonotype comes from a man between 65 and 79 years old with acute or convalescent COVID-19. Sequences were obtained from peripheral blood. J is TRBJ2-5 and V is TRBV11-2, with D maybe TRBD2 (5 bases). CDR3 amino acids: CASSHWTEQETQYF. The CDR3 DNA sequence: TGTGCCAGCAGCCATTGGACTGAACAAGAGACCCAGTACTTC.